Below are 25 T cell receptor beta chains sequenced from a single sample in a study of blood T cell repertoires in COVID-19. Assay used: immunoSEQ multiplex PCR; TCRdb lists only in-frame clones, some missing. The data show 250,000 to 400,000 clones, around 84% seen once. Material: PBMCs or T cells enriched from blood (not recorded which). The origin of the receptors is a woman in her twenties or thirties who had been exposed to COVID-19.

The J gene is TRBJ2-1, the V gene TRBV9; 7 nucleotides match TRBD2. V was pared by 0 bases and J by 4 bases, with 4 bases of the junction left unmatched. The CDR3 runs to 15 residues. Germline lookup yields CDR1 SGDLS and CDR2 YYNGEE. The chain's CDR3 is CASSVAAGEYNEQFF. CDR3 in DNA: TGTGCCAGCAGCGTAGCCGCGGGGGAGTACAATGAGCAGTTCTTC.

The V and J genes are TRBV4-1 and TRBJ2-3; 12 nucleotides match TRBD2. After removal of 1 base from V and 1 base from J, the junction contained 12 bases not matched to a gene. The germline V gene has CDR1 MGHRA and CDR2 YSYEKL. The CDR3 spans 20 residues. CDR3 bases: TGCGCCAGCAGCCAAGCCGTGTCGACTAGCGGGAGAAGGGGCACAGATACGCAGTATTTT. Residues: CASSQAVSTSGRRGTDTQYF.

The genes are TRBV27 and TRBJ2-7; 13 positions agree with TRBD2. The CDR3 extends over 17 amino acids. The J segment lost 3 bases and the V segment lost 3 bases, leaving 8 bases of the junction unmatched. The germline CDR1 and CDR2 sequences are MNHEY and SMNVEV (reference sequence). The CDR3 protein is CASSFSGLAGNIYEQYF. DNA of the CDR3: TGTGCCAGCAGTTTTTCGGGACTAGCGGGGAATATCTACGAGCAGTACTTC.

The chain joins TRBV3-1 (or the pseudogene TRBV3-2) to TRBJ1-3, with a possible D match to TRBD1 (6 bases). In germline, CDR1 is LGHDT, CDR2 YNNKEL (reference sequence). V was pared by 1 base and J by 0 bases, with 10 bases between. The CDR3 is 16 amino acids. The CDR3 reads CASSQGVGGSGNTIYF. The CDR3, as DNA: TGTGCCAGCAGCCAAGGCGTAGGGGGCTCTGGAAACACCATATATTTT.

The V gene is TRBV9, the J gene TRBJ1-1, with a weak D call TRBD1 (5 bases). CDR3 length: 15 residues. Germline V CDR1 and CDR2: SGDLS, YYNGEE. V dropped 4 bases and J dropped 0 bases, with 13 bases sitting between them. CDR3 coding DNA: TGTGCCAGCAGCCCGCCGGACACTTTGAACACTGAAGCTTTCTTT. This gives the protein CASSPPDTLNTEAFF.

The rearrangement joins TRBV4-2 to TRBJ1-2; D might be TRBD1 (5 bases). V was pared by 0 bases and J by 14 bases, with 16 bases between. CDR1 is LGHNA and CDR2 is YNFKEQ in the germline V gene. The CDR3 has 13 amino acids. In DNA, the CDR3 is TGTGCCAGCAGCCAAGATCGACAGCCCCCCCAAACCTTC. The encoded protein is CASSQDRQPPQTF.

In this sample, this clone turned up a few times. The gene calls are TRBV7-8 and TRBJ1-5, with TRBD1 identical over 7 bases. The CDR3 spans 15 residues. Germline CDR1 and CDR2: SGHVS and FQNEAQ. V lost 4 bases to trimming and J lost 5 bases; unmatched junction nucleotides: 8. CDR3 sequence: CASSYRGSRDQPQHF. Here the CDR3 DNA reads TGTGCCAGCAGCTACAGGGGATCTCGGGATCAGCCCCAGCATTTT.

The gene calls are TRBV14 and TRBJ2-3; 10 nucleotides align to TRBD2. Looked up from germline, CDR1 is SGHDN and CDR2 is FVKESK. This CDR3 comprises 17 residues. V was pared by 5 bases and J by 4 bases, with 12 bases of the junction left unmatched. The CDR3 region has the DNA TGTGCCAGCAGCTCTTTAGCGGGGGGAGTCGTCGCAGATACGCAGTATTTT. This translates into CASSSLAGGVVADTQYF.

Comment on this clone: Other DNA variants within this sample encode the same CDR3. J is TRBJ1-6 and V is TRBV28; D remains ambiguous. The V gene's germline CDR1 is MDHEN and CDR2 SYDVKM. The CDR3 runs 13 residues. V was shortened by 2 bases and J by 10 bases, with 9 bases between the two germline ends. CDR3 protein: CASSLGGNSPLHF. The DNA for the CDR3 is TGTGCCAGCAGTTTAGGAGGAAACTCACCCCTCCACTTT.

The V and J genes are TRBV28 and TRBJ1-2; D remains unclear. This CDR3 is 9 amino acids long. Trimming took 8 bases from V and 6 from J, leaving 4 bases between them. The germline CDR1 and CDR2 sequences are MDHEN and SYDVKM. The CDR3 is CASGHGYTF. CDR3 bases: TGTGCCAGCGGGCATGGCTACACCTTC.

The chain recombines TRBV6-1 with TRBJ1-5, with a tentative D call TRBD1 (5 bases). The CDR3 covers 16 residues. Trimming stripped 2 bases from V and 12 bases from J, with 23 bases between. CDR1 and CDR2 from the germline V gene are MNHNS and SASEGT. CDR3 coding DNA: TGTGCCAGCAGTGAAAGCGGGACGCGTTCACGATCCAGCCAGCATTTT. Residues: CASSESGTRSRSSQHF.

This chain's CDR3 is CASSGGGNQPQHF. CDR3 nucleotides: TGTGCCAGCAGTGGCGGGGGCAATCAGCCCCAGCATTTT. V is TRBV28 and J is TRBJ1-5; the D is unclear. CDR1 MDHEN and CDR2 SYDVKM come from the germline V gene. V gave up 5 bases and J gave up 2 bases, with 7 bases separating them. This CDR3 has 13 residues.

This chain uses TRBV5-6 with TRBJ1-1; weak D call: TRBD1 (5 bases). This CDR3 has 14 residues. The germline gives CDR1 SGHDT, CDR2 YYEEEE. V was pared by 6 bases and J by 11 bases, with 23 bases between. CDR3 coding DNA: TGTGCCAGCAACTACGTTGGGCAGGGAGGGTTGGCTTTCTTT. Translating gives CASNYVGQGGLAFF.

CDR3: CASSWASGRTDTQYF. CDR3 coding DNA: TGTGCCAGCAGCTGGGCTAGCGGGCGGACAGATACGCAGTATTTT. The J gene is TRBJ2-3, the V gene TRBV5-5, with 8 bases aligning to TRBD2. The V gene end was trimmed by 3 bases and the J gene end by 3 bases; junction bases not matched to a gene: 6. This CDR3 has 15 amino acids. CDR1 is SGHKS and CDR2 is YYEKEE in the germline V gene (reference sequence).

J is TRBJ2-2 and V is TRBV11-2, with 11 bases fitting TRBD2. Germline V CDR1 and CDR2: SGHAT, FQNNGV. Unmatched junction bases numbered 12, after V lost 5 bases and J lost 7 bases. The CDR3 covers 17 residues. The CDR3 nucleotides are TGTGCCAGCAGCCGGCATAGCGGGGGGGCCGGAAACGGGGAGCTGTTTTTT. Translating it yields CASSRHSGGAGNGELFF.

V is TRBV28 and J is TRBJ2-6; 10 nucleotides line up with TRBD1. The V gene end was trimmed by 2 bases and the J gene end by 1 base; junction bases not matched to a gene: 2. This CDR3 is built from 17 residues. Germline V gene sequence: CDR1 MDHEN, CDR2 SYDVKM. The CDR3 DNA reads TGTGCCAGCAGTTTAACGGACAGGGGGTCTGGGGCCAACGTCCTGACTTTC. Its translation: CASSLTDRGSGANVLTF.

This chain uses TRBV28 with TRBJ2-1; D remains ambiguous. Germline CDR1 MDHEN, CDR2 SYDVKM. This CDR3 has 15 amino acids. With 3 bases removed from V and 2 bases from J, the gap between germline ends came to 11 bases. CDR3 DNA: TGTGCCAGCAGTTTCTCGTTGGGCCCCTACAATGAGCAGTTCTTC. This sequence encodes CASSFSLGPYNEQFF.

This sequence joins TRBV10-3 and TRBJ2-2; 8 bases agree with TRBD1. Per the germline V gene, CDR1 is ENHRY and CDR2 is SYGVKD. V lost 10 bases and J lost 2; bases outside the gene matches: 3. CDR3 size: 13 residues. CDR3 residues: CATTGANTGELFF. Here the CDR3 DNA reads TGTGCCACGACAGGGGCTAACACCGGGGAGCTGTTTTTT.

The V call is TRBV19, the J call TRBJ1-1; D gene uncertain. The ends were cut back, 7 bases at V and 6 bases at J, with 9 bases in the middle. Germline V gene sequence: CDR1 LNHDA, CDR2 SQIVND (reference sequence). The length of the CDR3 is 11 residues. This CDR3 reads CASNARAEAFF. The CDR3 nucleotides read TGTGCCAGTAATGCCCGCGCTGAAGCTTTCTTT.

The V and J genes are TRBV4-3 and TRBJ1-4; TRBD1 aligns across 9 bases. Germline V gene lookup returns CDR1 LGHNA and CDR2 YSLEER. This CDR3 is 17 amino acids long. V trimming: 4 bases; J trimming: 8 bases; junction bases outside the gene matches: 14. CDR3 protein: CASSRRQSGQGNEKLFF. The CDR3 DNA reads TGCGCCAGCAGCCGCAGACAATCAGGACAGGGGAACGAAAAACTGTTTTTT.

This chain connects TRBV29-1 to TRBJ1-2; 8 nucleotides match TRBD1. The germline CDR1 and CDR2 sequences are SQVTM and ANQGSEA. The CDR3 has 14 residues. V lost 4 bases and J lost 2; bases outside the gene matches: 6. Here the CDR3 reads CSVGQGHTNYGYTF. CDR3 bases: TGCAGCGTTGGACAGGGGCACACCAACTATGGCTACACCTTC. The complete variable domain, with remaining parts taken from reference TRBV29-1 and TRBJ1-2, reads SAVISQKPSRDICQRGTSLTIQCQVDSQVTMMFWYRQQPGQSLTLIATANQGSEATYESGFVIDKFPISRPNLTFSTLTVSNMSPEDSSIYLCSVGQGHTNYGYTFGSGTRLTVV.

This clone was seen just once. The chain couples TRBV5-4 to TRBJ1-2; tentatively, D is TRBD1 (6 bases). The CDR3 consists of 13 residues. Germline CDR1 and CDR2: SGHNT and YYREEE (reference sequence). The V end was cut by 1 base, the J end by 7 bases, with 11 bases between. As DNA, the CDR3 is TGTGCCAGCAGCTTGCAGGGGCCGGGTGGCTACACCTTC. Protein sequence: CASSLQGPGGYTF.

The chain is built from TRBV7-2 and TRBJ1-4; TRBD1 matches 7 bases. Per germline, CDR1 SGHTA and CDR2 FQGNSA. V was clipped by 5 bases and J by 7 bases; unmatched bases: 7. This CDR3 comprises 14 residues. DNA for the CDR3: TGTGCCAGCAGCAAAGGGACAGCCAGTGAAAAACTGTTTTTT. This encodes CASSKGTASEKLFF. Complete variable domain (other parts from reference TRBV7-2 and TRBJ1-4): GAGVSQSPSNKVTEKGKDVELRCDPISGHTALYWYRQSLGQGLEFLIYFQGNSAPDKSGLPSDRFSAERTGGSVSTLTIQRTQQEDSAVYLCASSKGTASEKLFFGSGTQLSVL.

This sequence joins TRBV28 and TRBJ2-3; TRBD2 matches 7 bases. J was trimmed by 2 bases and V by 5 bases; bases with no gene match: 7. Germline-derived CDR1 and CDR2 are MDHEN and SYDVKM. The CDR3 has 15 amino acids. CDR3 bases: TGTGCCAGCAGTAGCCCGGGACTAACCACAGATACGCAGTATTTT. It translates to CASSSPGLTTDTQYF.

This clone was seen only once. The V and J genes are TRBV11-2 and TRBJ2-3; D uncertain. Trimming pared 5 bases from V and 2 bases from J, leaving 8 bases between. This CDR3 contains 13 residues. The V gene's germline CDR1 is SGHAT and CDR2 FQNNGV. DNA for the CDR3: TGTGCCAGCAGCCTACCAATCACAGATACGCAGTATTTT. It codes for CASSLPITDTQYF.